This T cell receptor (beta chain) came from a study of T cell repertoires in cytomegalovirus infection (dated by TCRdb to the late 2010s). For context, the study as a whole: The HLA type of each donor mattered for the analysis, because public TCR beta signatures pointed to carriage of CMV infection along with the matching HLA type.

The study at large found these results: Carriers of CMV infection plus the relevant HLA type were discriminated by the cumulative frequency of public TCR beta family members in the study cohort and in an independent roughly 340-donor cohort. In the ex vivo response, HLA-C-restricted CMV-specific TCR beta clonotypes were dominant, and in two of eight donors the single most frequent clonotype came from this HLA-C-restricted group.

The reads were generated on an Illumina HiSeq 1500. TCRdb trimmed the raw reads at Q25, called clones with MiXCR and kept productive beta chains. Rows with one shared CDR3 protein collapse into an entry with the most common genes and DNA. The sample yields about 490,000 distinct CDR3 sequences; 16% were counted once. The ten largest make up 20% to 30% of the sample. This clonotype has just one count. Which antigen it targets is not known. The junction shows a germline mismatch at one end, possibly a read error. Inclusive of the bounding cysteine and phenylalanine, the CDR3 is 16 residues long. The DNA shown is the 48-base CDR3, in frame from base 1. Per the germline V gene, MGHRA is the CDR1 and YSYEKL is the CDR2.

The source of this sequence is a human donor in good health (CMV status not recorded). Some clones in this sample may be carry-over from other donors' samples. This chain joins TRBV4-1 to TRBJ2-2; the junction holds 8 bases that match TRBD1. Sample: CD8+ T cells from PBMCs. Here is the DNA: TGTGCCAGCAGCCAAGATACAGGGGGTAAGCCCGGGGAGCTGTTTTTT. Translated, this gives CASSQDTGGKPGELFF.